The clone carrying this T cell receptor beta chain was detected a few times. This entry comes from a study of T cells after yellow fever vaccination. Turning to the study itself: For low cell numbers, libraries were made with SMART-Seq v4 Ultra Low Input.

V gave up 5 bases and J gave up 0 bases; unmatched junction bases: 14. There are 19 residues in the CDR3. Germline CDR1 reads SGHAT; CDR2 reads FQNNGV. Generation of TCR cDNA used 5'RACE template switching (which added a universal primer site and UMIs). Each CDR3 protein is one row after TCRdb ran MiXCR on the 5' RACE reads. The table shows hundreds of thousands of distinct CDR3 sequences, with about 6.2% occurring only once. The sample here was PBMCs, taken 5 days after the yellow fever booster vaccination. This sequence joins TRBV11-2 and TRBJ2-3, with 10 bases fitting TRBD2. The receptor's source is a man younger than 45 who received the YFV17D yellow fever vaccine. The CDR3 reads CASSPKLGLAVGSTDTQYF. Here the CDR3 DNA reads TGTGCCAGCAGCCCAAAGCTAGGACTAGCGGTGGGTAGCACAGATACGCAGTATTTT.